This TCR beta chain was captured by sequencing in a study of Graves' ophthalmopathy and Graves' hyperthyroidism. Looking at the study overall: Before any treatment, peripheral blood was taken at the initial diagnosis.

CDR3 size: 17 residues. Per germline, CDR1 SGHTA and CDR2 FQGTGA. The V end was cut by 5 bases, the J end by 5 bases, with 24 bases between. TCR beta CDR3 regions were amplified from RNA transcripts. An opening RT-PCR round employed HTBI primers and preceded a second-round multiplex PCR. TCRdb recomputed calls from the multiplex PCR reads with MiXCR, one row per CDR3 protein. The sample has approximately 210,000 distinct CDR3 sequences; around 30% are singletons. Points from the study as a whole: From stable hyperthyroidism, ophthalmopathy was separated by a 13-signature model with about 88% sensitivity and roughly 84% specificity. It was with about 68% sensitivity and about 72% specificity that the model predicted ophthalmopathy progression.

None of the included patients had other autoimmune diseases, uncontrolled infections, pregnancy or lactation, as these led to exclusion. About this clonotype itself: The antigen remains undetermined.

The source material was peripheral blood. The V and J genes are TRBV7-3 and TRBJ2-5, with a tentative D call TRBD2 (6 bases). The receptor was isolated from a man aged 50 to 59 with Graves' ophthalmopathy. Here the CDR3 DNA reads TGTGCCAGCAGCCCCCACGGGGTCAGCGTGCGGGGCGAGACCCAGTACTTC. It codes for CASSPHGVSVRGETQYF.